Below, 23 T cell receptor beta chains from the same sample are listed, as sequenced in a study of blood T cell repertoires in COVID-19. Clones were read by immunoSEQ multiplex PCR, and TCRdb kept only the in-frame ones, dropping some. The sample shows some 120,000 clones, around four fifths of them seen only once. The sequencing input was peripheral blood. The source is a man between 65 and 85 years old with active or convalescent COVID-19.

V usage is TRBV24-1 and J usage is TRBJ2-3; 10 positions match TRBD1. CDR3 size: 17 residues. V trimming: 4 bases; J trimming: 2 bases; junction bases outside the gene matches: 8. Germline V gene lookup returns CDR1 KGHDR and CDR2 SFDVKD. The CDR3 sequence is CATSEKARQGATDTQYF. CDR3 sequence (DNA): TGTGCCACCAGTGAAAAGGCGAGACAGGGGGCCACAGATACGCAGTATTTT.

The J gene is TRBJ2-7, the V gene TRBV6-2 or TRBV6-3; 8 bases are shared with TRBD2. Germline V gene data show CDR1 as MNHEY and CDR2 as SVGEGT. With V trimmed by 4 bases and J by 3 bases, 8 bases remained unmatched. CDR3 length: 15 residues. Here the CDR3 reads CASSWVAGPLYEQYF. The CDR3 DNA sequence: TGTGCCAGCAGTTGGGTAGCGGGACCCCTCTACGAGCAGTACTTC.

The chain carries TRBV11-3 and TRBJ2-6, with D tentatively TRBD2 (6 bases). The CDR3 sequence is 15 residues long. The germline V gene encodes CDR1 SGHNT and CDR2 YENEEA. V was cut by 4 bases and J by 0 bases, with 7 bases left in between. This CDR3 reads CASSWRGSGANVLTF. The DNA for the CDR3 is TGTGCCAGCAGCTGGAGGGGCTCTGGGGCCAACGTCCTGACTTTC.

This rearrangement joins TRBV5-1 to TRBJ1-2, with 9 bases fitting TRBD1. With 4 bases clipped from V and 3 bases from J, the junction kept 10 bases outside the gene matches. In germline, CDR1 is SGHRS, CDR2 YFSETQ. CDR3 length: 16 amino acids. The CDR3 bases are TGCGCCAGCAGCGCGATGATACAGGGGGCTGACTATGGCTACACCTTC. Amino acid sequence: CASSAMIQGADYGYTF.

The genes are TRBV30 and TRBJ1-3; possible D gene TRBD1, 5 bases. The V gene lost 1 base and the J gene lost 0 bases, with 10 bases spanning the gap. The CDR3 spans 15 residues. Germline CDR1 is GTSNPN and CDR2 is SVGIG (reference sequence). The CDR3 bases are TGTGCCTGGAGTGGAACAGGAAACTCTGGAAACACCATATATTTT. This codes for CAWSGTGNSGNTIYF.

This chain connects TRBV9 to TRBJ2-1, with D perhaps matching TRBD2 (6 bases). Looked up from germline, CDR1 is SGDLS and CDR2 is YYNGEE. CDR3 size: 15 residues. V was pared by 1 base and J by 6 bases, with 14 bases between. The DNA for the CDR3 is TGTGCCAGCAGCGTAATCCCTGAGGGAGGCAATGAGCAGTTCTTC. Translation gives CASSVIPEGGNEQFF.

CDR3 residues: CASSGTGVGTEAFF. The CDR3, as DNA: TGTGCCAGCAGCGGGACAGGGGTGGGCACTGAAGCTTTCTTT. The chain links TRBV9 to TRBJ1-1, with 9 nucleotides matching TRBD1. The CDR3 loop spans 14 amino acids. Germline V gene data show CDR1 as SGDLS and CDR2 as YYNGEE. V lost 3 bases to trimming and J lost 4 bases; unmatched junction nucleotides: 4.

The CDR3: CASSYSTSGRAREQYF. The CDR3 region has the DNA TGTGCCAGCAGTTACTCGACTAGCGGGAGGGCTCGCGAGCAGTACTTC. The chain recombines TRBV6-2 or TRBV6-3 with TRBJ2-7; TRBD2 agrees at 14 bases. Trimming removed 0 bases from V and 6 bases from J; junction bases left unmatched: 4. The CDR3 consists of 16 residues. Germline V gene sequence: CDR1 MNHEY, CDR2 SVGEGT.

This clone was detected once. The genes are TRBV4-3 and TRBJ2-1; TRBD1 agrees at 9 bases. J lost 8 bases, V lost 1 base, and 6 bases had no gene match. CDR3 length: 15 residues. The V gene's germline CDR1 is LGHNA and CDR2 YSLEER. This CDR3 is CASSQVDRGSYEQFF. In nucleotides, the CDR3 is TGCGCCAGCAGCCAAGTTGACAGGGGGAGTTATGAGCAGTTCTTC.

This clone was counted once. J is TRBJ1-3 and V is TRBV6-5, with D maybe TRBD1 (6 bases). The CDR3 spans 15 residues. The germline V gene encodes CDR1 MNHEY and CDR2 SVGAGI. With 0 bases removed from V and 4 bases from J, the gap between germline ends came to 10 bases. The CDR3 loop reads CASSYSGRGGNTIYF. DNA for the CDR3: TGTGCCAGCAGTTACTCGGGAAGGGGGGGAAACACCATATATTTT.

V is TRBV12-5 and J is TRBJ1-1, with 8 bases identical to TRBD1. The length of the CDR3 is 12 residues. The trim removed 7 bases at V and 9 bases at J, leaving 7 bases unmatched. From germline, CDR1 is LGHNT and CDR2 FRNRAP. CDR3 DNA sequence: TGTGCTAGTGCCCTGGGACAGGCACAAGCTTTCTTT. The encoded protein is CASALGQAQAFF.

The rearrangement uses TRBV27 and TRBJ2-3; 12 bases align to TRBD2. CDR1 MNHEY and CDR2 SMNVEV come from the germline V gene (reference sequence). The CDR3 is 16 amino acids. The trim removed 5 bases at V and 4 bases at J, leaving 7 bases unmatched. CDR3 bases: TGTGCCAGCAGTCTGCGGACTAGCGGGAACTCAGATACGCAGTATTTT. Translated: CASSLRTSGNSDTQYF.

The V gene is TRBV29-1, the J gene TRBJ1-1; 7 bases are a match to TRBD1. The CDR3 extends over 13 amino acids. V lost 7 bases to trimming and J lost 0 bases; unmatched junction nucleotides: 5. The germline V gene has CDR1 SQVTM and CDR2 ANQGSEA. The CDR3 loop is CSANRGLNTEAFF. CDR3 nucleotide sequence: TGCAGCGCCAACAGGGGTCTGAACACTGAAGCTTTCTTT.

This chain uses TRBV9 with TRBJ2-1; D is uncertain. V lost 7 bases to trimming and J lost 9 bases, with 5 bases between them. From germline, CDR1 is SGDLS and CDR2 YYNGEE. The CDR3 runs to 9 residues. The CDR3 sequence: CASGAEQFF. Here the CDR3 DNA reads TGTGCCAGCGGAGCTGAGCAGTTCTTC. The full variable domain, in which reference TRBV9 and TRBJ2-1 provide the parts outside the CDR3, is DSGVTQTPKHLITATGQRVTLRCSPRSGDLSVYWYQQSLDQGLQFLIQYYNGEERAKGNILERFSAQQFPDLHSELNLSSLELGDSALYFCASGAEQFFGPGTRLTVL.

The chain joins TRBV11-2 to TRBJ2-7; tentatively, D is TRBD1 (6 bases). Germline V lookup: CDR1 SGHAT, CDR2 FQNNGV. The V end was cut by 4 bases, the J end by 2 bases, with 18 bases between. This CDR3 has 16 amino acids. The CDR3 loop is CASSYPLRGNTYEQYF. CDR3 coding DNA: TGTGCCAGCAGCTACCCGCTTAGGGGGAACACCTACGAGCAGTACTTC.

This clone was observed a few times. The chain employs TRBV30 and TRBJ1-4; D is ambiguous. CDR3 length equals 13 residues. V was pared by 5 bases and J by 8 bases, with 15 bases between. Germline V CDR1 and CDR2: GTSNPN, SVGIG (reference sequence). CDR3 bases: TGTGCCTGGGAAAGCCGGGGTCAAGAAAAACTGTTTTTT. It encodes CAWESRGQEKLFF.

In its sample, this clone was seen once. The chain recombines TRBV10-2 with TRBJ2-1, with D perhaps matching TRBD1 (5 bases). Germline loops: CDR1 WSHSY, CDR2 SAAADI. Trimming removed 8 bases at V and 8 bases at J, with 10 bases between. This CDR3 is built from 11 residues. The CDR3 is CASGRGYEQFF. The CDR3 DNA is TGCGCCAGCGGTAGGGGTTATGAGCAGTTCTTC.

The gene calls are TRBV10-3 and TRBJ2-3, with TRBD2 as a possible D gene (5 bases). V was shortened by 3 bases and J by 6 bases, with 16 bases between the two germline ends. The germline V gene has CDR1 ENHRY and CDR2 SYGVKD. The length of the CDR3 is 15 residues. CDR3 residues: CAISDRRESYDTQYF. As DNA, the CDR3 is TGTGCCATCAGTGATAGAAGGGAGTCATATGATACGCAGTATTTT.

The J gene is TRBJ1-5, the V gene TRBV13; D unclear. CDR1 is PRHDT, CDR2 FYEKMQ, per germline (reference sequence). This CDR3 region has 15 residues. Trimming shortened V by 5 bases and J by 2 bases, and 13 bases separated the two germline ends. This chain's CDR3 is CASSQYLGGNQPQHF. The CDR3 nucleotides are TGTGCCAGCAGCCAATACTTGGGAGGCAATCAGCCCCAGCATTTT.

The rearrangement links TRBV3-1 (or the pseudogene TRBV3-2) to TRBJ2-3; D uncertain. Between the trimmed V and J ends, which lost 4 bases and 2 bases, there was a span of 16 bases. Per germline, CDR1 LGHDT and CDR2 YNNKEL (reference sequence). The CDR3 has 16 residues. CDR3 residues: CASSPNWRPPTDTQYF. The CDR3 DNA sequence: TGTGCCAGCAGCCCCAACTGGCGGCCCCCCACAGATACGCAGTATTTT.

The chain links TRBV7-8 to TRBJ2-7; 7 nucleotides agree with TRBD2. V trimming: 1 base; J trimming: 3 bases; junction bases outside the gene matches: 6. The CDR3 runs to 15 residues. CDR1 is SGHVS and CDR2 is FQNEAQ in the germline V gene. CDR3 DNA: TGTGCCAGCAGCTTAGAGGGCGGGGGAATCTACGAGCAGTACTTC. Translation gives CASSLEGGGIYEQYF.

The chain uses TRBV2 and TRBJ2-5; TRBD1 might be the D (6 bases). The CDR3 extends over 14 amino acids. The V gene's germline CDR1 is SNHLY and CDR2 FYNNEI. With 7 bases removed from V and 5 bases from J, the gap between germline ends came to 17 bases. The CDR3 nucleotides read TGTGCCAGCACTGGACAGACTACTGGTGAGACCCAGTACTTC. It codes for CASTGQTTGETQYF.

The V gene is TRBV6-1, the J gene TRBJ1-2; possibly TRBD1 for D (6 bases). CDR3 length equals 14 residues. V gave up 3 bases and J gave up 3 bases, with 11 bases separating them. CDR1 is MNHNS, CDR2 SASEGT, per germline. The DNA for the CDR3 is TGTGCCAGCAGTGATGGGGGCAGTTACTATGGCTACACCTTC. This translates into CASSDGGSYYGYTF.